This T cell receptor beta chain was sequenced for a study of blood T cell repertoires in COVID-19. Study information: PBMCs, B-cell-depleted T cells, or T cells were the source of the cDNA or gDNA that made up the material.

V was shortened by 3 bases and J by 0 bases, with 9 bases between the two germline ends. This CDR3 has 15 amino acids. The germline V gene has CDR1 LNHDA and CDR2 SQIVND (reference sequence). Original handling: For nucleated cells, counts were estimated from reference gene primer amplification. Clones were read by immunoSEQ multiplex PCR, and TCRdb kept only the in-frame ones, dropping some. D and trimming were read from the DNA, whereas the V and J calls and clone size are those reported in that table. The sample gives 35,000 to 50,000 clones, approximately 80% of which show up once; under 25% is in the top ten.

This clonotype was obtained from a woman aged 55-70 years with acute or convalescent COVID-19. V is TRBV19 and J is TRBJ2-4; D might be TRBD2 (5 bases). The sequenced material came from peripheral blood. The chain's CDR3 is CASSIEGPAKNIQYF. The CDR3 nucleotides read TGTGCCAGTAGTATTGAGGGTCCAGCCAAAAACATTCAGTACTTC.